These 8 T cell receptor beta chains were sequenced from one sample in a study of blood T cell repertoires in COVID-19. Assay used: immunoSEQ multiplex PCR; TCRdb lists only in-frame clones, some missing. The sample yields under 40,000 clones, nearly 90% seen once. Sequencing was carried out using peripheral blood. The source of these receptors is a man between 65 and 85 years old with active COVID-19.

The chain has TRBV28 and TRBJ2-5; D is unclear. V lost 3 bases, J lost 5 bases, and 10 bases lay in between. The germline CDR1 and CDR2 sequences are MDHEN and SYDVKM. This CDR3 spans 13 amino acids. CDR3 sequence: CASSFGLTETQYF. DNA for the CDR3: TGTGCCAGCAGTTTTGGGCTCACCGAGACCCAGTACTTC.

CDR3 sequence: CASSGPGQGVPEQYF. CDR3 bases: TGTGCCAGCAGTGGCCCGGGACAGGGGGTCCCCGAGCAGTACTTC. The gene calls are TRBV6-2 or TRBV6-3 and TRBJ2-7, with 11 bases lining up with TRBD1. The germline gives CDR1 MNHEY, CDR2 SVGEGT. There are 15 residues in the CDR3. After removal of 5 bases from V and 6 bases from J, the junction contained 9 bases not matched to a gene.

The chain carries TRBV27 and TRBJ2-1; possibly TRBD2 for D (6 bases). Trimming took 5 bases from V and 1 from J, leaving 15 bases between them. The CDR3 covers 16 residues. Germline values: CDR1 MNHEY, CDR2 SMNVEV (reference sequence). DNA of the CDR3: TGTGCCAGCAGTCGGACCATGGGGAGGTCCTACAATGAGCAGTTCTTC. It translates to CASSRTMGRSYNEQFF.

Written as DNA, the CDR3 is TGTGCCAGTAGTATATGGGGGGGGGTTAGCGGCAACTACAATGAGCAGTTCTTC. Translated: CASSIWGGVSGNYNEQFF. The chain recombines TRBV19 with TRBJ2-1; TRBD2 matches at 7 bases. Germline assignment: CDR1 LNHDA and CDR2 SQIVND (reference sequence). V gave up 2 bases and J gave up 3 bases; unmatched junction bases: 13. The CDR3 is 18 amino acids.

The chain uses TRBV5-6 and TRBJ1-5; the D is unclear. CDR3 length equals 14 residues. Per germline, CDR1 SGHDT and CDR2 YYEEEE. Trimming cost V 1 base and J 7 bases, with 12 bases left between them. The DNA of the CDR3 is TGTGCCAGCAGCTTGTTCTCGGGGTCGCAGCCCCAGCATTTT. Protein product: CASSLFSGSQPQHF.

The genes are TRBV7-3 and TRBJ1-2; TRBD1 aligns across 9 bases. V trimming: 5 bases; J trimming: 6 bases; junction bases outside the gene matches: 10. From germline, CDR1 is SGHTA and CDR2 FQGTGA. The CDR3 length is 15 residues. The CDR3 nucleotides are TGTGCCAGCAGCCCCCAGGGACAGGGAGTTCATGGCTACACCTTC. It yields the protein CASSPQGQGVHGYTF.

The genes are TRBV19 and TRBJ2-7; 9 bases are a match to TRBD1. The CDR3 spans 14 residues. Germline loops: CDR1 LNHDA, CDR2 SQIVND (reference sequence). V dropped 5 bases and J dropped 3; count of bases not matched to a gene: 5. CDR3 protein: CASSPGQGGYEQYF. The CDR3 DNA follows: TGTGCCAGTAGTCCGGGACAGGGAGGCTACGAGCAGTACTTC.

The chain joins TRBV19 to TRBJ2-4; D is possibly TRBD1 (5 bases). This CDR3 is 16 amino acids long. V gave up 3 bases and J gave up 0 bases, with 12 bases separating them. Germline CDR1 LNHDA, CDR2 SQIVND (reference sequence). The CDR3 bases are TGTGCCAGTAGTATGGGGCAGCTTGTAGCCAAAAACATTCAGTACTTC. This codes for CASSMGQLVAKNIQYF.